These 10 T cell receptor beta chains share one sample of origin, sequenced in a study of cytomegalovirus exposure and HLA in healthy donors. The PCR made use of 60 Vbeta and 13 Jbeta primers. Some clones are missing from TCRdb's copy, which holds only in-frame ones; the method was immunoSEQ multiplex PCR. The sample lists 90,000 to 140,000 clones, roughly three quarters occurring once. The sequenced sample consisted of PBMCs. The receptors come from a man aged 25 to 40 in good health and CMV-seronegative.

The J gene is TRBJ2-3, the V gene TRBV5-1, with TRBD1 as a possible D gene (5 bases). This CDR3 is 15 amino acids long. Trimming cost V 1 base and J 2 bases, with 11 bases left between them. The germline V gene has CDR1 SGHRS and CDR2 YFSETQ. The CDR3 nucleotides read TGCGCCAGCAGCTTGCCGCTAGGGGTCACAGATACGCAGTATTTT. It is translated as CASSLPLGVTDTQYF.

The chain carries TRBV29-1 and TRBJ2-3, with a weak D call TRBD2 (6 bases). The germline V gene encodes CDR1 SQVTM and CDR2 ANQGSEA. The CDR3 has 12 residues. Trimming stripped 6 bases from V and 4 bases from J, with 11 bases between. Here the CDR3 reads CSVGGSADTQYF. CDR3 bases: TGCAGCGTGGGGGGTAGCGCAGATACGCAGTATTTT.

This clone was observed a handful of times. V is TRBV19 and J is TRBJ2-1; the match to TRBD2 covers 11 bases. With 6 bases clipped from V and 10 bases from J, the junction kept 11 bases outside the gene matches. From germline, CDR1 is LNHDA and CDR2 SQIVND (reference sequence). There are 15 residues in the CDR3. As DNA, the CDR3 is TGTGCCAGTAGAACCGGGACTAGCGGTGGCGGGGAGCAGTTCTTC. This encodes CASRTGTSGGGEQFF. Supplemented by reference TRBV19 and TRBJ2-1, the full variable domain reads DGGITQSPKYLFRKEGQNVTLSCEQNLNHDAMYWYRQDPGQGLRLIYYSQIVNDFQKGDIAEGYSVSREKKESFPLTVTSAQKNPTAFYLCASRTGTSGGGEQFFGPGTRLTVL.

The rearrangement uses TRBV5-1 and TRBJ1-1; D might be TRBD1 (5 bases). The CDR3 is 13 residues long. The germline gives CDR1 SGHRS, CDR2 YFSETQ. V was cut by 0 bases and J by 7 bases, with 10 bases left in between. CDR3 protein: CASSLEEGVEAFF. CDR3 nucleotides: TGCGCCAGCAGCTTGGAAGAAGGGGTTGAAGCTTTCTTT.

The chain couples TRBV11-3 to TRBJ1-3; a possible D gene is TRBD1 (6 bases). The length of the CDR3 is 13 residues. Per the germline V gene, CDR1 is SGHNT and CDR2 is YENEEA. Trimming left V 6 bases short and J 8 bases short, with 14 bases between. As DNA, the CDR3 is TGTGCCAGCAGGCCGGGGGGCGGAGACACCATATATTTT. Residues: CASRPGGGDTIYF.

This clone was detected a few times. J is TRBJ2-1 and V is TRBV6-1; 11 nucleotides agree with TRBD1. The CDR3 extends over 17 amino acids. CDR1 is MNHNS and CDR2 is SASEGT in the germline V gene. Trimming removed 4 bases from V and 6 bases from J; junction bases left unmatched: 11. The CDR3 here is CASSGSGWGTGGNEQFF. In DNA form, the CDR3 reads TGTGCCAGCAGTGGAAGCGGGTGGGGGACAGGGGGCAATGAGCAGTTCTTC.

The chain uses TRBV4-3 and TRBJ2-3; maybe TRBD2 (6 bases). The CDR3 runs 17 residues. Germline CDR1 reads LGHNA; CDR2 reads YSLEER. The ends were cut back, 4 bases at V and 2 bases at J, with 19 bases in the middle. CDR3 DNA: TGCGCCAGCAGCCGCAACCTCCCGGGACTCTACACAGATACGCAGTATTTT. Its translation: CASSRNLPGLYTDTQYF.

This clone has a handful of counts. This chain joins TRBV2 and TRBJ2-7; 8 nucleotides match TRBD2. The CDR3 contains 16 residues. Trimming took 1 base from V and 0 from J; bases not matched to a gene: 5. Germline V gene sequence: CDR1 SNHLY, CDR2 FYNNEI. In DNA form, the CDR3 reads TGTGCCAGCAGTGAAGGGGAGCGGGGGAACTCCTACGAGCAGTACTTC. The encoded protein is CASSEGERGNSYEQYF. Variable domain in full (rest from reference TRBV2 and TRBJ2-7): EPEVTQTPSHQVTQMGQEVILRCVPISNHLYFYWYRQILGQKVEFLVSFYNNEISEKSEIFDDQFSVERPDGSNFTLKIRSTKLEDSAMYFCASSEGERGNSYEQYFGPGTRLTVT.

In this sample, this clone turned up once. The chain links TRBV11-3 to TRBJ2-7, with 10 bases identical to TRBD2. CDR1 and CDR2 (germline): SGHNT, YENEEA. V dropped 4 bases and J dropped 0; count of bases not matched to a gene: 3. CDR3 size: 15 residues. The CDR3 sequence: CASSSSGGGSYEQYF. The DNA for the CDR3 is TGTGCCAGCAGCTCCAGCGGGGGGGGCTCCTACGAGCAGTACTTC.

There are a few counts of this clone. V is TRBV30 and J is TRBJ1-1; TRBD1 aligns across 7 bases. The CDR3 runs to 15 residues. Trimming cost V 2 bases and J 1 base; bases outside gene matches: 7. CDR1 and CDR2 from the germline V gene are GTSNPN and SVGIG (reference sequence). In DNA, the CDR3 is TGTGCCTGGAGTTCCAAGACAGGGTGGAACACTGAAGCTTTCTTT. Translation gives CAWSSKTGWNTEAFF.